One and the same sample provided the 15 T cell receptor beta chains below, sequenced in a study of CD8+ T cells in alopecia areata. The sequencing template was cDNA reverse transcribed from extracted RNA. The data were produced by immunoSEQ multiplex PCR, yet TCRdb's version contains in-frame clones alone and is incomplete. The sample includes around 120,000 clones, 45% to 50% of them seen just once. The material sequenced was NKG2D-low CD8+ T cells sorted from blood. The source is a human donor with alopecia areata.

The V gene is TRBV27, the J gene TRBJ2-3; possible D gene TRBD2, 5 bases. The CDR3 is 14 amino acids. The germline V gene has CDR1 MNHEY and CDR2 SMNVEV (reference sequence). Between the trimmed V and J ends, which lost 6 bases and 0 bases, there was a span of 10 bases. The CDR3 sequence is CASSWETSTDTQYF. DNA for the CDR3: TGTGCCAGCAGCTGGGAGACTAGCACAGATACGCAGTATTTT.

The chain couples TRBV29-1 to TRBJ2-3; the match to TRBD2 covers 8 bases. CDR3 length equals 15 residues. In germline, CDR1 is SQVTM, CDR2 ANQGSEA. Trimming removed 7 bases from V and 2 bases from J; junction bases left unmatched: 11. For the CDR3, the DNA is TGCAGCGCCTCGGGGACTAGAATATCCACAGATACGCAGTATTTT. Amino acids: CSASGTRISTDTQYF.

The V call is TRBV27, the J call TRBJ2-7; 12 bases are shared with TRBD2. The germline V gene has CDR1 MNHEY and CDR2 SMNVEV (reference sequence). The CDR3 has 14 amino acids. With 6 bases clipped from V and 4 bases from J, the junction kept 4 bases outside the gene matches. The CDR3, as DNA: TGTGCCAGCAGGCTGACTAGCGGGAGTTACGAGCAGTACTTC. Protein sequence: CASRLTSGSYEQYF.

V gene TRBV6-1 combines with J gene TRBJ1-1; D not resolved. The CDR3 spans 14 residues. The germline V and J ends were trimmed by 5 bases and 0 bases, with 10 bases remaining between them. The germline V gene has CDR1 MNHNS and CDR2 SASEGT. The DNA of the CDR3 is TGTGCCAGCAGTTTTGGACTCTTGAACACTGAAGCTTTCTTT. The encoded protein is CASSFGLLNTEAFF.

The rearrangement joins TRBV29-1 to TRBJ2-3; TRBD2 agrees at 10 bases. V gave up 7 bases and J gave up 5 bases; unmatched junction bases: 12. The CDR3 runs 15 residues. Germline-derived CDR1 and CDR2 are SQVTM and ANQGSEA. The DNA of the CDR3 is TGCAGCGCCTCGGAAGCGGGAGGGCCGGGAGATACGCAGTATTTT. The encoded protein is CSASEAGGPGDTQYF.

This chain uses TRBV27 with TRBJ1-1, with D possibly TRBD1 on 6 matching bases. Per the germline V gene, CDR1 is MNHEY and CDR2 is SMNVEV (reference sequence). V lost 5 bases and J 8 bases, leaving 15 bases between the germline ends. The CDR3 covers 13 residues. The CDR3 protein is CASSPQGGSEAFF. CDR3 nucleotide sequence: TGTGCCAGCAGTCCACAGGGCGGATCAGAAGCTTTCTTT.

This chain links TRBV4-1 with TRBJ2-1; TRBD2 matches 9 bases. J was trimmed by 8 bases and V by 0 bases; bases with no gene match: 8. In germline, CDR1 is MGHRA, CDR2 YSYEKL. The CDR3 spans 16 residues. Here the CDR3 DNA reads TGCGCCAGCAGCCAAGAAGCTGGGCGGGAGGGCTATGAGCAGTTCTTC. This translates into CASSQEAGREGYEQFF.

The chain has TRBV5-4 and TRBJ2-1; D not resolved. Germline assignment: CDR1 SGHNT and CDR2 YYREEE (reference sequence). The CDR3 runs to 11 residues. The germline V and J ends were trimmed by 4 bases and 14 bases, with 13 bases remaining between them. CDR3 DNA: TGTGCCAGCAGCAACGACATGCTTAAGTTCTTC. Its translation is CASSNDMLKFF.

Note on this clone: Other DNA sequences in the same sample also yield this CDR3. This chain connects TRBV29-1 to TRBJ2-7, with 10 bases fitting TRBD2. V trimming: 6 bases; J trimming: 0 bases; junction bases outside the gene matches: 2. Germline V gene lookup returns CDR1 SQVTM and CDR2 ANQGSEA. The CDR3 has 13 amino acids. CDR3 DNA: TGCAGCGTAGCGGGGGGGAGCTCCTACGAGCAGTACTTC. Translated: CSVAGGSSYEQYF.

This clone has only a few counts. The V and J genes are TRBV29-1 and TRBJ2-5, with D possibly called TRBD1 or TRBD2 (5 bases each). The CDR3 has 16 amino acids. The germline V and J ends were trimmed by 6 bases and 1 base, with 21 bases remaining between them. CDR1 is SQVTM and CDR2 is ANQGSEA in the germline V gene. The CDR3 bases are TGCAGCGTAGCCGGGGCCCAGTATGAGCCCCAAGAGACCCAGTACTTC. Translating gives CSVAGAQYEPQETQYF.

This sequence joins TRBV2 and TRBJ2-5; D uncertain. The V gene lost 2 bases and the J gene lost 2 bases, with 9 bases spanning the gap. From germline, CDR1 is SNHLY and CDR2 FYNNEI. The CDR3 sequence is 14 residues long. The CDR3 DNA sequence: TGTGCCAGCAGTGAACGGCCGGTACAAGAGACCCAGTACTTC. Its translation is CASSERPVQETQYF.

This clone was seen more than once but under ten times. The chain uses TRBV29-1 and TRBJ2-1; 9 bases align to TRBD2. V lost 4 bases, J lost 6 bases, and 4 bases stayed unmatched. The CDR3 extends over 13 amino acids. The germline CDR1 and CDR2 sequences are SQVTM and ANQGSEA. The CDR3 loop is CSVVSGSRNEQFF. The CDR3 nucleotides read TGCAGCGTTGTTAGCGGGAGCCGCAATGAGCAGTTCTTC.

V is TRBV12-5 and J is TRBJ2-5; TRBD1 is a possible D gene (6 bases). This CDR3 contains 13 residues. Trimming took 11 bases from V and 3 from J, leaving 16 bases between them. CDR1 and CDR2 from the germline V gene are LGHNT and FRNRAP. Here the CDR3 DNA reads TGTGCTCCCCCTCCCAGGGGTGAAGAGACCCAGTACTTC. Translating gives CAPPPRGEETQYF.

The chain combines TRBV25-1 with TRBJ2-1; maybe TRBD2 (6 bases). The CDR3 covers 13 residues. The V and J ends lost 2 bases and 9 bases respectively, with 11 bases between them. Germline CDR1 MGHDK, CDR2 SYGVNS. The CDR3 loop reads CASSEGEVPEQFF. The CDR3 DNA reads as TGTGCCAGCAGTGAAGGGGAGGTTCCTGAGCAGTTCTTC.

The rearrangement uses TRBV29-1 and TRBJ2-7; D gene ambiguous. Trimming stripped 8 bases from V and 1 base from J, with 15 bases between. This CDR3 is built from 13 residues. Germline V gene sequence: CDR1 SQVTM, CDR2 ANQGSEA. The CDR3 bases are TGCAGCCTCCGTTCCGACTCTTCCTACGAGCAGTACTTC. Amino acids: CSLRSDSSYEQYF.